The TCR beta chain described here comes from a study of molecular identifiers for immune sequencing clone quantification. A single record per CDR3 protein comes from TCRdb applying MiXCR to the PCR reads. The sample lists roughly 90,000 distinct CDR3 sequences; about 20% were seen once. CDR3 size: 15 residues. The ends were cut back, 2 bases at V and 5 bases at J, with 15 bases in the middle. V usage is TRBV12-3 or TRBV12-4 and J usage is TRBJ2-5; no clear D gene. This clonotype was obtained from a human donor in good health. Some libraries in this study had Jurkat cell RNA spiked in. Sequencing was performed on naive CD8+ T cells from blood, with Jurkat cell RNA spiked in. Subset given: FACS-sorted CD8+CD4-CCR7+CD45RA+ naive T cells. The CDR3 coding sequence is TGTGCCAGCAGTTTACTCGCTGGGGTTCTGGAGACCCAGTACTTC. Encoded protein: CASSLLAGVLETQYF.